The present T cell receptor (beta chain) was sequenced within a study of T-cell memory formation after mild COVID-19. Study details: TCR clusters were mostly confined to one donor each.

This clonotype has only a few counts. The CDR3 runs to 13 residues. The ends were cut back, 3 bases at V and 3 bases at J, with 8 bases in the middle. CDR1 SEHNR and CDR2 FQNEAQ come from the germline V gene (reference sequence). TCRdb redid the calling of the 5' RACE reads with MiXCR, one entry per CDR3 protein. The sample comprises roughly 610,000 distinct CDR3 sequences, around 15% of which are singletons, and about 8.1% rests with the top ten. This receptor was taken from an adult woman who had mild COVID-19 (a few samples of this study predate the infection). Cell type and time point are not known. This chain joins TRBV7-9 and TRBJ2-5; possible D gene TRBD2, 5 bases. Sequenced input: PBMCs or a T cell subset sorted from them (not recorded which). CDR3 in amino acids: CASSFALEETQYF. CDR3 nucleotides: TGTGCCAGCAGCTTCGCACTAGAAGAGACCCAGTACTTC.